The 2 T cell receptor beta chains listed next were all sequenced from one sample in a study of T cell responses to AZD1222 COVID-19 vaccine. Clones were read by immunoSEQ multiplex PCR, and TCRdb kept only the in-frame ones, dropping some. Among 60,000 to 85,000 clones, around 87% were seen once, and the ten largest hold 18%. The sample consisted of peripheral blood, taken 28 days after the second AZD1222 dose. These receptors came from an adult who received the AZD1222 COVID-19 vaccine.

CDR3 DNA sequence: TGCGCCAGCAGCTTACTCAGGGGGGACAAAAACATTCAGTACTTC. Amino acids: CASSLLRGDKNIQYF. The gene calls are TRBV5-1 and TRBJ2-4, with D perhaps matching TRBD1 (7 bases). CDR1 is SGHRS, CDR2 YFSETQ, per germline. V was pared by 2 bases and J by 3 bases, with 12 bases between. The CDR3 contains 15 residues.

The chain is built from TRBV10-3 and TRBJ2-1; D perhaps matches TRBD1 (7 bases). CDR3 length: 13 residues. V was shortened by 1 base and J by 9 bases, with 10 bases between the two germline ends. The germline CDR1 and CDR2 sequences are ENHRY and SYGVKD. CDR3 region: CAISEYRGGEQFF. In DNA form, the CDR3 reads TGTGCCATCAGTGAGTACAGGGGAGGTGAGCAGTTCTTC.